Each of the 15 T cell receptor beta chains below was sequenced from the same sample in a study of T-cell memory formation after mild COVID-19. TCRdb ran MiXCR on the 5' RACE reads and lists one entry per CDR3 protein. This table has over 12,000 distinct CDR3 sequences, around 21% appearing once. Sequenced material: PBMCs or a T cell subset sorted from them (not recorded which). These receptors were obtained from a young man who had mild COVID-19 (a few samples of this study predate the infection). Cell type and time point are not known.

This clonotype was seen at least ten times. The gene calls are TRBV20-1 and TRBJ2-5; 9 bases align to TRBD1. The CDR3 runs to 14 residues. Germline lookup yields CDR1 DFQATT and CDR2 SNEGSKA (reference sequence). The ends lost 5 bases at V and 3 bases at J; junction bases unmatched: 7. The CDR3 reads CSALGQGLKETQYF. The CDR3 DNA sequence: TGCAGTGCTCTGGGACAGGGACTGAAAGAGACCCAGTACTTC.

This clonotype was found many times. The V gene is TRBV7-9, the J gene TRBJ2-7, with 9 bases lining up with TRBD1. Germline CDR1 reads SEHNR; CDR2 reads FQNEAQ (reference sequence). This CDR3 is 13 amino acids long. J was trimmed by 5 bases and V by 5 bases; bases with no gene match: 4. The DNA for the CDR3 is TGTGCCAGCAGCCAAAGGACAGGGGACGAGCAGTACTTC. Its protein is CASSQRTGDEQYF.

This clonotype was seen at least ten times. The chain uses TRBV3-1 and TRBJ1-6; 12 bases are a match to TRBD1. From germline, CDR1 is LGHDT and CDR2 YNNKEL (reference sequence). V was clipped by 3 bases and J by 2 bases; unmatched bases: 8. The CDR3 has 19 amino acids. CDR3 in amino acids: CASSHGPGQGATYNSPLHF. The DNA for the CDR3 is TGTGCCAGCAGCCATGGGCCGGGACAGGGGGCGACCTATAATTCACCCCTCCACTTT. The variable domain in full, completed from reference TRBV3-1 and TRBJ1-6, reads DTAVSQTPKYLVTQMGNDKSIKCEQNLGHDTMYWYKQDSKKFLKIMFSYNNKELIINETVPNRFSPKSPDKAHLNLHINSLELGDSAVYFCASSHGPGQGATYNSPLHFGNGTRLTVT.

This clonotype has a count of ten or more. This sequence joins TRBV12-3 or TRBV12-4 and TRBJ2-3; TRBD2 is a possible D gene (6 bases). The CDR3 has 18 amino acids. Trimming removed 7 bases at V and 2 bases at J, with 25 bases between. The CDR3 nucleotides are TGTGCCAGCAACCTTGGGAGGAGGGGCGTCAGAATCACAGATACGCAGTATTTT. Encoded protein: CASNLGRRGVRITDTQYF.

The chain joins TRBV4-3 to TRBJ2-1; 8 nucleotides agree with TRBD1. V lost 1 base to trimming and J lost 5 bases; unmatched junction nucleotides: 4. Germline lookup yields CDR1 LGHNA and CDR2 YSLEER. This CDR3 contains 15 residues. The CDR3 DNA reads TGCGCCAGCAGCCAAGTTCAGGGGGCGGACAATGAGCAGTTCTTC. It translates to CASSQVQGADNEQFF.

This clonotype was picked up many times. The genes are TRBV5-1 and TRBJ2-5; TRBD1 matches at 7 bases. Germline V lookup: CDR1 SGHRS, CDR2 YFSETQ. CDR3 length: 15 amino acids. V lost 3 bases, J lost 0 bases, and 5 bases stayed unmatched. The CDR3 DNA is TGCGCCAGCAGCTGGGACAGTTGGTACCAAGAGACCCAGTACTTC. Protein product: CASSWDSWYQETQYF. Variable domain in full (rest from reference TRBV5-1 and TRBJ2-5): KAGVTQTPRYLIKTRGQQVTLSCSPISGHRSVSWYQQTPGQGLQFLFEYFSETQRNKGNFPGRFSGRQFSNSRSEMNVSTLELGDSALYLCASSWDSWYQETQYFGPGTRLLVL.

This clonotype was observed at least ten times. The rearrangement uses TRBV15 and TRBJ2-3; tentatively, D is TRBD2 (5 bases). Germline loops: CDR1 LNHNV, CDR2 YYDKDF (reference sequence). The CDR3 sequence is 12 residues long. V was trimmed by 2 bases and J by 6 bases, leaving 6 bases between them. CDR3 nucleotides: TGTGCCACCAGCAGAACGGGGGATACGCAGTATTTT. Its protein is CATSRTGDTQYF.

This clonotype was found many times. This CDR3 reads CASSHLMTVNTEAFF. The CDR3 nucleotides read TGCGCCAGCAGCCACCTTATGACAGTGAACACTGAAGCTTTCTTT. The chain carries TRBV4-1 and TRBJ1-1; TRBD1 is a possible D gene (5 bases). CDR3 length: 15 amino acids. Germline V CDR1 and CDR2: MGHRA, YSYEKL. Trimming took off 3 bases at V and 0 bases at J, with 11 bases between the two ends.

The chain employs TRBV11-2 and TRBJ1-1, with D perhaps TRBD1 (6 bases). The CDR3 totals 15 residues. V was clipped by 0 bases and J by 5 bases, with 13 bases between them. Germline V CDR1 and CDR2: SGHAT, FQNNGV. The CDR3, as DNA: TGTGCCAGCAGCTTAGATATGGGGGCGCGGACTGAAGCTTTCTTT. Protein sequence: CASSLDMGARTEAFF.

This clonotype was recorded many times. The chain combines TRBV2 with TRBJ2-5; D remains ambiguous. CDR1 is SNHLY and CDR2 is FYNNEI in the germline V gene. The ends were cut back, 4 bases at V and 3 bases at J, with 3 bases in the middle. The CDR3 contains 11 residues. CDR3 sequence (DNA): TGTGCCAGCAGTGCTAAAGAGACCCAGTACTTC. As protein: CASSAKETQYF.

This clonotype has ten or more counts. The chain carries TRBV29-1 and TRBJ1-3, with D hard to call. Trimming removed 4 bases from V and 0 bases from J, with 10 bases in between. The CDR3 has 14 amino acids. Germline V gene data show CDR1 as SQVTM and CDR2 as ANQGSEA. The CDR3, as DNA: TGCAGCGTTGCCACCTCTGACTCTGGAAACACCATATATTTT. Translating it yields CSVATSDSGNTIYF.

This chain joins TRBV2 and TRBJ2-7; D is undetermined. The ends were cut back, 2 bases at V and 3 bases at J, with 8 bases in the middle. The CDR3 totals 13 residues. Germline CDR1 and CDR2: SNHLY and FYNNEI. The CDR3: CASSESRIYEQYF. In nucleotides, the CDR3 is TGTGCCAGCAGTGAATCCAGGATCTACGAGCAGTACTTC.

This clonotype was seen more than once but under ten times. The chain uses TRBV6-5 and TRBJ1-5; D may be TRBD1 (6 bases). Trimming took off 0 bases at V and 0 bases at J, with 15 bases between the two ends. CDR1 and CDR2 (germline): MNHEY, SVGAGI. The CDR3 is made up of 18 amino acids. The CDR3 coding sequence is TGTGCCAGCAGTTACTCGAGCCTGGGGGCGATTAGCAATCAGCCCCAGCATTTT. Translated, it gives CASSYSSLGAISNQPQHF.

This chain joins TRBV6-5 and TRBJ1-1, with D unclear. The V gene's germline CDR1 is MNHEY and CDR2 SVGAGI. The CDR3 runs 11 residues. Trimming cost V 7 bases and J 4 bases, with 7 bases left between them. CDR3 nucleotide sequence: TGTGCCAGCAAGATGGGCACTGAAGCTTTCTTT. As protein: CASKMGTEAFF.

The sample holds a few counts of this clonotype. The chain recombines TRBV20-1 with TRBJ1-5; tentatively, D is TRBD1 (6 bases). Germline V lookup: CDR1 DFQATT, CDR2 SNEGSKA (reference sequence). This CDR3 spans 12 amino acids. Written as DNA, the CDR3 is TGCAGGGCGGGAGGGGGGAATCAGCCCCAGCATTTT. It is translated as CRAGGGNQPQHF.